Each of the 2 T cell receptor beta chains below was sequenced from the same sample in a study of shared clonotypes between healthy human individuals. Sequencing used immunoSEQ multiplex PCR; TCRdb keeps in-frame clones, though not all of them. This repertoire shows 2 million to 3 million clones, over 85% found once; its top ten account for roughly 0.39%. The sequenced sample consisted of naive CD4+ T cells from PBMCs. Subset described: CD45RA+ positively selected. The receptors originated from a young man in good health. Some clones in this sample may be carry-over from other donors' samples.

V usage is TRBV28 and J usage is TRBJ2-6, with 10 bases that match TRBD1. V was clipped by 4 bases and J by 2 bases; unmatched bases: 8. Germline CDR1 and CDR2: MDHEN and SYDVKM. This CDR3 is built from 18 residues. The CDR3 sequence: CASSSRGTGVAGANVLTF. CDR3 in DNA: TGTGCCAGCAGTTCTCGGGGGACAGGGGTGGCTGGGGCCAACGTCCTGACTTTC.

CDR3 in DNA: TGCGCCAGCAGCTTGGAAGGGGGGGCGTCCATAGGAGAGACCCAGTACTTC. It yields the protein CASSLEGGASIGETQYF. The V gene is TRBV5-1, the J gene TRBJ2-5, with D possibly TRBD2 on 7 matching bases. V lost 0 bases and J 4 bases, leaving 19 bases between the germline ends. In germline, CDR1 is SGHRS, CDR2 YFSETQ. The length of the CDR3 is 17 residues. Together with reference TRBV5-1 and TRBJ2-5, the CDR3 gives the full variable domain: KAGVTQTPRYLIKTRGQQVTLSCSPISGHRSVSWYQQTPGQGLQFLFEYFSETQRNKGNFPGRFSGRQFSNSRSEMNVSTLELGDSALYLCASSLEGGASIGETQYFGPGTRLLVL.